This entry concerns a single TCR beta chain. Its antigen is not known. Primers for the PCR totalled 60 Vbeta and 13 Jbeta. Some clones are missing from TCRdb's copy, which holds only in-frame ones; the method was immunoSEQ multiplex PCR. Of approximately 220,000 clones listed, over 70% are singletons. This sample was included in a study of cytomegalovirus exposure and HLA in healthy donors. Germline CDR1 SGHVS, CDR2 FNYEAQ. This CDR3 has 12 amino acids. Trimming pared 4 bases from V and 5 bases from J, leaving 8 bases between. Study-wide findings and caveats: Cytomegalovirus-associated status was assigned to roughly 160 TCR beta chains. Earlier findings revealed that most TCR beta V segments proved productive either about 90% or about 30% of the time.

The receptor's source is a boy younger than 10 in good health and CMV-seronegative. The chain combines TRBV7-6 with TRBJ2-5, with D unresolved. Sequenced: PBMCs. Here the CDR3 DNA reads TGTGCCAGCAGCTCCGGAGCGGAGACCCAGTACTTC. Protein sequence: CASSSGAETQYF.